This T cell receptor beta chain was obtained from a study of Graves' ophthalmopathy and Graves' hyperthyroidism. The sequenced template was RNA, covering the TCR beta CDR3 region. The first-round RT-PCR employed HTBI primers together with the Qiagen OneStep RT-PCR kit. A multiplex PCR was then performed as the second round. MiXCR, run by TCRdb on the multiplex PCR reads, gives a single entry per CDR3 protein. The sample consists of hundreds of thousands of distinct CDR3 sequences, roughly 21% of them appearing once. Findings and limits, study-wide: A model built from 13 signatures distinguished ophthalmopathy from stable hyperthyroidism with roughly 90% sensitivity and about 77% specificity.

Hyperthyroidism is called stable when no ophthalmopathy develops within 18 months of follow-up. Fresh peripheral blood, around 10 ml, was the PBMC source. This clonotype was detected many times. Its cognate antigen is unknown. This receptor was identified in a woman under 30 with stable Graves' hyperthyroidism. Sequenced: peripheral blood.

Here the CDR3 DNA reads TGCAGCGTTGCTACAGGAAGCGCTGAAGCTTTCTTT. It codes for CSVATGSAEAFF. This rearrangement joins TRBV29-1 to TRBJ1-1; TRBD1 is a possible D gene (5 bases). Trimming removed 4 bases at V and 6 bases at J, with 12 bases between. The CDR3 spans 12 residues. Germline-derived CDR1 and CDR2 are SQVTM and ANQGSEA.